These 8 T cell receptor beta chains were sequenced from one sample in a study of CD8 T cells in ankylosing spondylitis (dated by TCRdb to about 2017). Summary of the overall study and its limitations: A TCR beta motif of fewer than 10 highly homologous amino acid variants appeared characteristic of blood from ankylosing spondylitis patients.

These receptors lack a known antigen. Libraries came from 5' RACE. Sequenced using an Illumina HiSeq 2500. TCRdb reanalyzed the raw reads on its own, using fastp at Q25 for trimming and MiXCR for clone calling, and kept in-frame beta chains. Each entry is one CDR3 protein sequence, shown with its most common DNA and genes. For this sample there are about 800,000 distinct CDR3 sequences; about 10% appear just once. The ten most abundant clones make up less than 0.65% of the sample. Sequenced material: blood, either unsorted or a sorted T cell fraction (not recorded which). These receptors were taken from a male donor with ankylosing spondylitis.

This clonotype was counted only a few times. The chain is built from TRBV20-1 and TRBJ2-7, with D maybe TRBD2 (6 bases). From germline, CDR1 is DFQATT and CDR2 SNEGSKA (reference sequence). Trimming stripped 6 bases from V and 0 bases from J, with 15 bases between. CDR3 length equals 14 residues. The CDR3 bases are TGCAGTGCCCAGGCCGGGGGACTCTCCTACGAGCAGTACTTC. This sequence encodes CSAQAGGLSYEQYF.

This clonotype was counted at least ten times. The V and J genes are TRBV5-1 and TRBJ2-7, with 8 bases that match TRBD1. Germline CDR1 is SGHRS and CDR2 is YFSETQ. V was clipped by 4 bases and J by 5 bases; unmatched bases: 11. The CDR3 extends over 15 amino acids. CDR3 coding DNA: TGCGCCAGCAGCCATGGACAGGGAAGAAATGACGAGCAGTACTTC. Its translation is CASSHGQGRNDEQYF.

This clonotype was recorded many times. The V call is TRBV5-1, the J call TRBJ1-1; no clear D. Germline V gene data show CDR1 as SGHRS and CDR2 as YFSETQ. Trimming removed 4 bases from V and 0 bases from J, with 16 bases in between. This CDR3 region has 16 residues. CDR3 nucleotide sequence: TGCGCCAGCAGCGCAGACCCATTCACCGTGAACACTGAAGCTTTCTTT. Protein product: CASSADPFTVNTEAFF.

The CDR3: CASSLDLAGSSYNEQFF. The CDR3 region has the DNA TGTGCCAGCAGCTTAGATCTAGCGGGAAGCTCCTACAATGAGCAGTTCTTC. The genes are TRBV7-6 and TRBJ2-1; 9 nucleotides agree with TRBD2. Per the germline V gene, CDR1 is SGHVS and CDR2 is FNYEAQ. The V and J ends lost 1 base and 0 bases, in that order; junction bases with no gene match: 4. The CDR3 runs to 17 residues.

This clonotype was counted at least ten times. This sequence joins TRBV27 and TRBJ2-7; tentative D call: TRBD2 (6 bases). The ends were cut back, 6 bases at V and 0 bases at J, with 24 bases in the middle. CDR1 is MNHEY and CDR2 is SMNVEV in the germline V gene (reference sequence). This CDR3 contains 18 residues. CDR3 DNA: TGTGCCAGCAGCCGAGGGGCTAGCGCTCGTTTGAGCTCCTACGAGCAGTACTTC. Translated, it gives CASSRGASARLSSYEQYF.

This clonotype has ten or more counts. The chain joins TRBV29-1 to TRBJ2-7; 8 bases map to TRBD1. V was pared by 6 bases and J by 2 bases, with 9 bases of the junction left unmatched. The germline gives CDR1 SQVTM, CDR2 ANQGSEA. The CDR3 is 14 amino acids. As DNA, the CDR3 is TGCAGCGTGGTTGGACAGGGTGCCCCCTACGAGCAGTACTTC. Translating gives CSVVGQGAPYEQYF.

This chain uses TRBV18 with TRBJ2-7; D might be TRBD2 (5 bases). Trimming removed 3 bases from V and 0 bases from J, with 12 bases in between. This CDR3 is 15 amino acids long. In germline, CDR1 is KGHSH, CDR2 LQKENI. DNA for the CDR3: TGTGCCAGCTCACCTCGAGCAGGAGGCTCCTACGAGCAGTACTTC. It specifies CASSPRAGGSYEQYF.

This clonotype has ten or more counts. The chain uses TRBV6-2 or TRBV6-3 and TRBJ1-1, with unresolved D. CDR1 is MNHEY and CDR2 is SVGEGT in the germline V gene. There are 13 residues in the CDR3. Trimming pared 6 bases from V and 5 bases from J, leaving 13 bases between. As DNA, the CDR3 is TGTGCCAGCAGGCTTGGAGCGAGGACTGAAGCTTTCTTT. It encodes CASRLGARTEAFF.